This TCR beta chain was obtained from a study of beta chain features in type 1 diabetes. Study background: Patients looked much like healthy donors when it came to age, gender and cell yields. Broader study findings: Reads derived from cDNA could over-represent cells showing high TCR expression. In all four CD4+ subsets, TCRB CDR3 length was significantly, moderately reduced in type 1 diabetes.

Each sorted population was over 98% pure. Sequenced material consisted of expressed TCRB transcripts (all of the isolated RNA was reverse transcribed). Deep immunoSEQ sequencing covered naive, central memory and regulatory T cell samples. Sequencing used immunoSEQ multiplex PCR; TCRdb keeps in-frame clones, though not all of them. Of around 160,000 clones detected, approximately 9% appear once; the ten largest clones hold around 0.5%. This CDR3 spans 15 amino acids. Germline V CDR1 and CDR2: SGDLS, YYNGEE. Between the trimmed V and J ends, which lost 4 bases and 8 bases, there was a span of 19 bases. This clone has just a few counts. No antigen is known for it.

The sample was central memory CD4+ T cells from blood. The chain employs TRBV9 and TRBJ2-1; tentative D call: TRBD2 (6 bases). The TCR sequence derives from a woman aged 18-29 years with type 1 diabetes. CDR3: CASSKDGLALDEQFF. In DNA form, the CDR3 reads TGTGCCAGCAGCAAAGATGGGCTAGCGCTGGATGAGCAGTTCTTC.